This T cell receptor beta chain was found in a study of CD8 T cells in ankylosing spondylitis. The study's findings and limits: Before this, some motif variants had been reported in reactive arthritis synovial fluid and blood. Matched ankylosing spondylitis synovial fluid reportedly contained a significantly enriched population of disease-linked clones. In ankylosing spondylitis blood, a motif of fewer than 10 highly homologous TCR beta variants appeared characteristic. Relatively scarce in peripheral blood, disease-linked clones were CD8+.

The CDR3 covers 15 residues. Deletions cut 0 bases from V and 10 bases from J, with 16 bases between. TCRdb passed the 5' RACE reads through MiXCR, listing each CDR3 protein once. The sample lists 150,000 or so distinct CDR3 sequences, 15% to 20% occurring once. As to this clonotype: Its antigen is as yet unknown.

The sequenced sample was blood, either unsorted or a sorted T cell fraction (not recorded which). The rearrangement uses TRBV12-3 or TRBV12-4 and TRBJ2-1; D is possibly TRBD2 (6 bases). The TCR was taken from a male donor with ankylosing spondylitis or in good health (not recorded which). Written as DNA, the CDR3 is TGTGCCAGCAGTTTAGCGCATGGAGGGCGGGCAGAGCAGTTCTTC. Its translation: CASSLAHGGRAEQFF.